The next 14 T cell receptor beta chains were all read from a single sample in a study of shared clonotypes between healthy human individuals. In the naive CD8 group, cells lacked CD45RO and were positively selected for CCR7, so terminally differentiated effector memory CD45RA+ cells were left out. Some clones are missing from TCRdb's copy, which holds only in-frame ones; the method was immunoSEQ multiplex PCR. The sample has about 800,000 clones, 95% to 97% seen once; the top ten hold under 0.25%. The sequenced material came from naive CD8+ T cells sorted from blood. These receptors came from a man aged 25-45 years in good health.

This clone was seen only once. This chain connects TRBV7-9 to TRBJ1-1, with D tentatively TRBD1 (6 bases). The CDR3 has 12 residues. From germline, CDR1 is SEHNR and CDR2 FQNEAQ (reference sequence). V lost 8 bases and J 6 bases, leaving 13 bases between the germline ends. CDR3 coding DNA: TGTGCCAGCTTTGGGGGCAGGGCTGAAGCTTTCTTT. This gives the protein CASFGGRAEAFF. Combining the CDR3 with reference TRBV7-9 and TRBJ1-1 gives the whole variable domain DTGVSQNPRHKITKRGQNVTFRCDPISEHNRLYWYRQTLGQGPEFLTYFQNEAQLEKSRLLSDRFSAERPKGSFSTLEIQRTEQGDSAMYLCASFGGRAEAFFGQGTRLTVV.

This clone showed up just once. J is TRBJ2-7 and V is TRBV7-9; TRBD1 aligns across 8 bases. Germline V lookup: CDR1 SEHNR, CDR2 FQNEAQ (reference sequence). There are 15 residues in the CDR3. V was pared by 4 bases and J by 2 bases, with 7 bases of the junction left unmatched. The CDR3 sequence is CASSWVGQAAYEQYF. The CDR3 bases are TGTGCCAGCAGCTGGGTGGGACAGGCGGCCTACGAGCAGTACTTC.

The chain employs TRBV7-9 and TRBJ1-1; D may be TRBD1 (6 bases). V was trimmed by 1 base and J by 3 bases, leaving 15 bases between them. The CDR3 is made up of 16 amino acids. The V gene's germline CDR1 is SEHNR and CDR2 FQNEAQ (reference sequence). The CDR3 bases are TGTGCCAGCAGCTTAGATCCAGGGGCTGGGGACACTGAAGCTTTCTTT. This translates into CASSLDPGAGDTEAFF.

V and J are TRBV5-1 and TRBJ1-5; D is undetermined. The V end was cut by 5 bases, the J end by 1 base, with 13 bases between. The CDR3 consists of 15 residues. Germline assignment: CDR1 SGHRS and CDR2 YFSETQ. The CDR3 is CASSSDPSSNQPQHF. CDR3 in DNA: TGCGCCAGCAGTTCCGACCCTTCGAGCAATCAGCCCCAGCATTTT.

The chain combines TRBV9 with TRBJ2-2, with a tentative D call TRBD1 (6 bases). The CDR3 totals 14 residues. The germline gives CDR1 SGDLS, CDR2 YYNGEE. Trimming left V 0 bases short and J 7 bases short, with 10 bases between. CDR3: CASSVAGDGGELFF. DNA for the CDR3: TGTGCCAGCAGCGTAGCAGGGGACGGCGGGGAGCTGTTTTTT.

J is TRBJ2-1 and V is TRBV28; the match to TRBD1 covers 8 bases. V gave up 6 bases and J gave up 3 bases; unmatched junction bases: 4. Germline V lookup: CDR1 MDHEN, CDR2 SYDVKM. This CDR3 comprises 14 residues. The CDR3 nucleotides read TGTGCCAGCAGCCGGGACAGGTACTACAATGAGCAGTTCTTC. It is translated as CASSRDRYYNEQFF.

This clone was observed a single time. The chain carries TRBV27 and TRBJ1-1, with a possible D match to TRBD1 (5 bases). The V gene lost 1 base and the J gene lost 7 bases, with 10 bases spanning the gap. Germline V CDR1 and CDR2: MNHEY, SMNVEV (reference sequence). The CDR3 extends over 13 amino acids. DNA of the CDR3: TGTGCCAGCAGTTTATGGTTGAGGGGTGAAGCTTTCTTT. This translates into CASSLWLRGEAFF.

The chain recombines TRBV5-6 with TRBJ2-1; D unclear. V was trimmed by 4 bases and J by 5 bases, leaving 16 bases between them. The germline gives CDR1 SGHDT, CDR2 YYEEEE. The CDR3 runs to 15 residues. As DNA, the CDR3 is TGTGCCAGCAGCCTCCCCCTTGGTGGGAACAATGAGCAGTTCTTC. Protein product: CASSLPLGGNNEQFF.

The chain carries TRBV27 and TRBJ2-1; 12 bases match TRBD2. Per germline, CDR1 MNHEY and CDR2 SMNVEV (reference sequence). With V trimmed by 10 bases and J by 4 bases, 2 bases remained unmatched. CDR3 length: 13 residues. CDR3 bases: TGTGCCACGGGACTAGCGGGTTACAATGAGCAGTTCTTC. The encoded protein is CATGLAGYNEQFF.

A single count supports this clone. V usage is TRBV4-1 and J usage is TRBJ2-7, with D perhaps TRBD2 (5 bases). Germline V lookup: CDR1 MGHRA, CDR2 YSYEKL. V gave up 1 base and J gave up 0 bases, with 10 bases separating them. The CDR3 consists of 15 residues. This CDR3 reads CASSQGSDASYEQYF. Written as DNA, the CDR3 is TGCGCCAGCAGCCAAGGTAGCGACGCCTCCTACGAGCAGTACTTC.

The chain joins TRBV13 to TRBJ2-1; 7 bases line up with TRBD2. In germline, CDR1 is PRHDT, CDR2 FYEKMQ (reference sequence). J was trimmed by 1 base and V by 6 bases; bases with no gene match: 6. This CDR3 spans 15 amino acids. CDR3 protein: CASSQSGISYNEQFF. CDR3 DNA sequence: TGTGCCAGCAGTCAAAGCGGGATTTCCTACAATGAGCAGTTCTTC.

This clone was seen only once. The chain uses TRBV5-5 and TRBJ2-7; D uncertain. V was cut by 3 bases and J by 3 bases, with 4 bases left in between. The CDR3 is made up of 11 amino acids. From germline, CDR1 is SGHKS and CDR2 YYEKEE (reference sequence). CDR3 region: CASSYDYEQYF. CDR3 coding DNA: TGTGCCAGCAGCTACGACTACGAGCAGTACTTC.

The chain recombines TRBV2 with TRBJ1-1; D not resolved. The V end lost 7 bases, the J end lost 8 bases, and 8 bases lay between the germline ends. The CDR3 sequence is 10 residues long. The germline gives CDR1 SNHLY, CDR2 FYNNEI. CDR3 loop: CASTGGEAFF. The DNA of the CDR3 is TGTGCCAGCACCGGAGGGGAAGCTTTCTTT.

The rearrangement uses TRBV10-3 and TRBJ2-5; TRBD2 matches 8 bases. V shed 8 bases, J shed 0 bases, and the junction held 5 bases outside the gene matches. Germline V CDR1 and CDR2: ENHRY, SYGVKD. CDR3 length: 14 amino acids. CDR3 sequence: CAISRGGYQETQYF. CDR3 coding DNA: TGTGCCATCTCCCGGGGGGGGTACCAAGAGACCCAGTACTTC.